Below, 6 T cell receptor beta chains from the same sample are listed, as sequenced in a study of T cells in Graves' hyperthyroidism and ophthalmopathy. RNA transcripts provided the source from which TCR beta CDR3 regions were amplified. The HTBI primer set drove a first-round RT-PCR of the TCR CDR3. TCRdb ran MiXCR on the multiplex PCR reads and lists one entry per CDR3 protein. The table has under 400,000 distinct CDR3 sequences, roughly 14% seen once; the top ten hold roughly 25%. The sample consisted of blood. Receptor source: a woman younger than 35 with Graves' hyperthyroidism that later progressed to Graves' ophthalmopathy.

At least ten counts were recorded for this clonotype. The CDR3 region is CASSIKKGGPGTDTQYF. CDR3 nucleotides: TGTGCCAGCTCCATTAAAAAGGGTGGACCGGGCACAGATACGCAGTATTTT. The chain recombines TRBV18 with TRBJ2-3; D uncertain. The CDR3 is made up of 17 amino acids. CDR1 is KGHSH and CDR2 is LQKENI in the germline V gene. Trimming took 6 bases from V and 1 from J, leaving 20 bases between them. Together with reference TRBV18 and TRBJ2-3, the CDR3 gives the full variable domain: NAGVMQNPRHLVRRRGQEARLRCSPMKGHSHVYWYRQLPEEGLKFMVYLQKENIIDESGMPKERFSAEFPKEGPSILRIQQVVRGDSAAYFCASSIKKGGPGTDTQYFGPGTRLTVL.

This chain links TRBV28 with TRBJ1-1; D remains unclear. CDR3 size: 13 residues. Trimming shortened V by 3 bases and J by 1 base, and 6 bases separated the two germline ends. Germline values: CDR1 MDHEN, CDR2 SYDVKM. DNA for the CDR3: TGTGCCAGCAGTTTCCTCCCGAACACTGAAGCTTTCTTT. This codes for CASSFLPNTEAFF.

In this sample, this clonotype turned up many times. The genes are TRBV28 and TRBJ2-1; TRBD2 matches at 7 bases. The CDR3 is made up of 16 amino acids. Germline CDR1 and CDR2: MDHEN and SYDVKM. The junction had 9 bases not matched to a gene; V was cut back by 1 base and J by 6 bases. DNA of the CDR3: TGTGCCAGCAGTTTATATCTCGCGGGAGCTGGCAATGAGCAGTTCTTC. This sequence encodes CASSLYLAGAGNEQFF.

This clonotype was picked up a small number of times. This chain joins TRBV12-3 or TRBV12-4 and TRBJ1-2, with unresolved D. The CDR3 runs to 15 residues. The V end was cut by 3 bases, the J end by 4 bases, with 15 bases between. In nucleotides, the CDR3 is TGTGCCAGCAGTTTCTCGTCTCCTAGGAGCTATGGCTACACCTTC. Its translation is CASSFSSPRSYGYTF.

The chain couples TRBV11-3 to TRBJ2-1; no definite D call. CDR3 length: 13 amino acids. Per germline, CDR1 SGHNT and CDR2 YENEEA. Trimming cost V 1 base and J 6 bases, with 7 bases left between them. In nucleotides, the CDR3 is TGTGCCAGCAGCTTAGTACGTGCCAATGAGCAGTTCTTC. Amino acids: CASSLVRANEQFF.

The chain links TRBV7-9 to TRBJ1-5; D not certain. The CDR3 covers 12 residues. Germline values: CDR1 SEHNR, CDR2 FQNEAQ (reference sequence). Trimming stripped 5 bases from V and 6 bases from J, with 8 bases between. The CDR3 DNA reads as TGTGCCAGCAGCCCTGGCCCTCAGCCCCAGCATTTT. Protein product: CASSPGPQPQHF.